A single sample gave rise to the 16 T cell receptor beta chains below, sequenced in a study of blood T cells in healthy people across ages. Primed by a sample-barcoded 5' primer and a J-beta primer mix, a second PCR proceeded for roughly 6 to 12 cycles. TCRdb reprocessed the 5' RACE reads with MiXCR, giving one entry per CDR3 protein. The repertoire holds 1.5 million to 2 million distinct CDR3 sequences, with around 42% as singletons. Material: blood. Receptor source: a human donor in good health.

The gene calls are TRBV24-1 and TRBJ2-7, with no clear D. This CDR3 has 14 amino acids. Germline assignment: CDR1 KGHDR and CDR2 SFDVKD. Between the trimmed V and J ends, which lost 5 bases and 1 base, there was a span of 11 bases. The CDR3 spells CATSGFGESYEQYF. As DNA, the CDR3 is TGTGCCACCAGTGGTTTCGGAGAATCCTACGAGCAGTACTTC.

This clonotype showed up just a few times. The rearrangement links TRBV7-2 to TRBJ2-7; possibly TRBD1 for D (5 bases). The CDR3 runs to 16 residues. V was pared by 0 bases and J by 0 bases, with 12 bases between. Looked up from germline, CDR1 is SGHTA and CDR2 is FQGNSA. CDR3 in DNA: TGTGCCAGCAGCTTAGCGCAGGGTCCCATCTCCTACGAGCAGTACTTC. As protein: CASSLAQGPISYEQYF.

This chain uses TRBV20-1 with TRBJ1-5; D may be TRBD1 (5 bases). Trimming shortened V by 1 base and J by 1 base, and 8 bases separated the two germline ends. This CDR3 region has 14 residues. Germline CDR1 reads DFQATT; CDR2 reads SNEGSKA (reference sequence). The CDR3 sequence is CSARAWGSNQPQHF. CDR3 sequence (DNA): TGCAGTGCTAGAGCTTGGGGGAGCAATCAGCCCCAGCATTTT.

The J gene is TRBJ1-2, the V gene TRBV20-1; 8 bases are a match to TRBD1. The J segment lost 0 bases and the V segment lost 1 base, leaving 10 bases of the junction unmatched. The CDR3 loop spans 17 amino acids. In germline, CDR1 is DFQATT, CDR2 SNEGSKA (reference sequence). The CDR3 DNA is TGCAGTGCTAGAGTATCTCACAGGGGGAATACTAACTATGGCTACACCTTC. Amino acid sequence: CSARVSHRGNTNYGYTF.

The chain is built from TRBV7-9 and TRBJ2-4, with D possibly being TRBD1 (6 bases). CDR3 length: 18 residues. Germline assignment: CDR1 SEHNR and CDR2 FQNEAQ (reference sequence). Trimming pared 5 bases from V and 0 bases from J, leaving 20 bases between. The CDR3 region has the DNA TGTGCCAGCAGCGGAAGGACAGACTACTTAATAGCCAAAAACATTCAGTACTTC. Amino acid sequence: CASSGRTDYLIAKNIQYF. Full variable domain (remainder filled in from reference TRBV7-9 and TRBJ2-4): DTGVSQNPRHKITKRGQNVTFRCDPISEHNRLYWYRQTLGQGPEFLTYFQNEAQLEKSRLLSDRFSAERPKGSFSTLEIQRTEQGDSAMYLCASSGRTDYLIAKNIQYFGAGTRLSVL.

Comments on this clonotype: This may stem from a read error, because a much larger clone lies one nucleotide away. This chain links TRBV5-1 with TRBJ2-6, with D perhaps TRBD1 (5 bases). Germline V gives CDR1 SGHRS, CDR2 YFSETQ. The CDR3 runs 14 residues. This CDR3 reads CVSSLGPGANVLTF. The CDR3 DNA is TGCGTCAGCAGCTTGGGGCCTGGGGCCAACGTCCTGACTTTC.

The CDR3 nucleotides are TGTGCCACCAGCAGAGGAGGTGAGGGGAACACTGAAGCTTTCTTT. Its translation: CATSRGGEGNTEAFF. V usage is TRBV15 and J usage is TRBJ1-1; D ambiguous. Trimming pared 1 base from V and 1 base from J, leaving 10 bases between. The CDR3 runs 15 residues. Per germline, CDR1 LNHNV and CDR2 YYDKDF (reference sequence).

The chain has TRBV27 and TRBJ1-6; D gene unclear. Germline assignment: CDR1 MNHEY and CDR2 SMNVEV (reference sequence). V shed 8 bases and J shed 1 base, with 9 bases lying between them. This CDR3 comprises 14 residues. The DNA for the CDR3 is TGTGCCAGCGGATGGGGATCCTATAATTCACCCCTCCACTTT. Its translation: CASGWGSYNSPLHF.

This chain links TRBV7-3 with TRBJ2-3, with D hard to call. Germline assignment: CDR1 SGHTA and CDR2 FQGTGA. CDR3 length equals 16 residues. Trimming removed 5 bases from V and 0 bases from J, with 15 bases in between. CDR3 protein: CASSLSAFPSTDTQYF. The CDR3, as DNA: TGTGCCAGCAGCCTATCAGCCTTCCCAAGCACAGATACGCAGTATTTT.

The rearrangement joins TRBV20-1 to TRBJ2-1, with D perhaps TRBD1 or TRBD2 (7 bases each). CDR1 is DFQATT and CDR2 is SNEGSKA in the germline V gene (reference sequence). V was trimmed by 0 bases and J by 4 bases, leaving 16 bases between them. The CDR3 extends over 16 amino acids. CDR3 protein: CSARDPRGGQYNEQFF. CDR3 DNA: TGCAGTGCTAGAGACCCCAGGGGGGGACAATACAATGAGCAGTTCTTC.

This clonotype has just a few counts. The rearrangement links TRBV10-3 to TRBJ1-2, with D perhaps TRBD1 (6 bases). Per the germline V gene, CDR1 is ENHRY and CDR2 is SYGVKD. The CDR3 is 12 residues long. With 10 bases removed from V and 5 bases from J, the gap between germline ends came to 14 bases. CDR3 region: CATGTPEYGYTF. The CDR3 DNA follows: TGTGCCACCGGGACACCCGAATATGGCTACACCTTC.

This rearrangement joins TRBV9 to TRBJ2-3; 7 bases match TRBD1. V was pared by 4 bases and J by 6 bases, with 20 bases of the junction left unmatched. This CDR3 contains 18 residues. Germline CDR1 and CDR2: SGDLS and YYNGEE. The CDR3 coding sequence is TGTGCCAGCAGCCTCAAAAACGATCGACAGGGTCGGGACGATACGCAGTATTTT. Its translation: CASSLKNDRQGRDDTQYF.

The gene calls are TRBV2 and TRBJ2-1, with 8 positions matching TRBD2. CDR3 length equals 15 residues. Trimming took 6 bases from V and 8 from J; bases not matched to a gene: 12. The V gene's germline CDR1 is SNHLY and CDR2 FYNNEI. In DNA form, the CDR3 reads TGTGCCAGCAGCGCCCAGGCGGGGGGTGGGGATGAGCAGTTCTTC. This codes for CASSAQAGGGDEQFF.

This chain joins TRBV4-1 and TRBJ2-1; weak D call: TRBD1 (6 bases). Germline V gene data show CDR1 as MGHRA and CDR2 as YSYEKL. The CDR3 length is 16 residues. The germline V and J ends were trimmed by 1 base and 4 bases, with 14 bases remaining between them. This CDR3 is CASSQGRQAFYNEQFF. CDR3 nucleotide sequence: TGCGCCAGCAGCCAAGGCCGACAGGCCTTTTACAATGAGCAGTTCTTC.

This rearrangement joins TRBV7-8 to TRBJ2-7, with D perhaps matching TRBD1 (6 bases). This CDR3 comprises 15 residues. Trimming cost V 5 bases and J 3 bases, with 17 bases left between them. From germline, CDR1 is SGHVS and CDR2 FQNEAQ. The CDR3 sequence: CASSPDPQQGYEQYF. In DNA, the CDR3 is TGTGCCAGCAGCCCGGACCCCCAACAGGGCTACGAGCAGTACTTC.

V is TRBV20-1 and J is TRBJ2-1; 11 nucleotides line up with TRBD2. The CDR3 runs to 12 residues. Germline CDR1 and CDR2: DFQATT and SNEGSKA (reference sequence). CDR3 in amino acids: CRGTSGRNEQFF. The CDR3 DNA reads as TGCAGGGGGACTAGCGGTCGCAATGAGCAGTTCTTC.